These T cell receptor beta chains were read from a single sample in a study of cytomegalovirus exposure and HLA in healthy donors. Assay used: immunoSEQ multiplex PCR; TCRdb lists only in-frame clones, some missing. The sample consists of approximately 37,000 clones, 80% of them appearing once. The specimen sequenced was PBMCs. These receptors came from a male donor in good health and CMV-seronegative. The CDR3 runs from the conserved cysteine through the conserved F or W. Size tells how often a clone was seen (once, few, many) or the class of an expanded clone, and some rows leave it out.

v_call,clone_size,j_call,cdr3_aa
TRBV6-5,-,TRBJ2-5,CASKDGQRETQYF
TRBV7-6,-,TRBJ2-1,CASSPNRGSGNEQFF
TRBV28,-,TRBJ1-3,CASRTGPGDFGNTIYF
TRBV2,-,TRBJ1-2,CASKTESNYGYTF
TRBV5-1,-,TRBJ2-5,CASSPGLAGVQETQYF
TRBV4-2,-,TRBJ2-2,CASSRGGDTGELFF
TRBV25-1,-,TRBJ2-5,CASSPMTGREETQYF
TRBV30,once,TRBJ1-4,CAWRIAVGEKLFF
TRBV5-6,-,TRBJ2-2,CASRRQGAYTGELFF
TRBV13,-,TRBJ2-7,CASSPTGVHEQYF
TRBV28,-,TRBJ1-2,CASSLSPGQGSGYTF
TRBV19,-,TRBJ2-7,CASTDIPGSPSHEQYF
TRBV18,-,TRBJ1-5,CASSPGRDQPQHF
TRBV4-3,-,TRBJ2-1,CASSPMGKTGVEQFF
TRBV5-4,few,TRBJ1-4,CASSSTGGGNEKLFF
TRBV5-4,-,TRBJ2-5,CASSLQGAVETQYF
TRBV7-9,few,TRBJ2-3,CASSWTSATDTQYF
TRBV6-5,-,TRBJ2-3,CASSALRTSTDTQYF